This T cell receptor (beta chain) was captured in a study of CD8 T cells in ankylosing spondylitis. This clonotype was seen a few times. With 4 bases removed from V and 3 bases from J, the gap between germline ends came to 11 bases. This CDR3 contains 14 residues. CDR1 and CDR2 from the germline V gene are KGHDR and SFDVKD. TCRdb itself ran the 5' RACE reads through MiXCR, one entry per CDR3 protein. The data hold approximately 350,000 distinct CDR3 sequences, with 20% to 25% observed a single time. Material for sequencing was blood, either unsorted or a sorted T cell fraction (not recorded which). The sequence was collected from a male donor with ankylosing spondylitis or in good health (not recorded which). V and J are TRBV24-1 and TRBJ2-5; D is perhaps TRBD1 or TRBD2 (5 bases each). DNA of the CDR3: TGTGCCACCAGTGAAATGGGGACGGAAGAGACCCAGTACTTC. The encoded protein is CATSEMGTEETQYF.